These 25 T cell receptor beta chains share one sample of origin, sequenced in a study of T cell repertoires in cytomegalovirus infection. TCRdb passed the reads through MiXCR, listing each CDR3 protein once. Of about 890,000 distinct CDR3 sequences in the sample, 30% to 40% were seen once. These TCRs' antigens remain unknown. The material was cultured CD8+ T cells from PBMCs, obtained from culture after CMV antigen stimulation. The source is a human donor in good health (CMV status not recorded). Some clones in this sample may be carry-over from other donors' samples.

The chain couples TRBV6-5 to TRBJ2-2; possible D gene TRBD1, 5 bases. Germline V gene lookup returns CDR1 MNHEY and CDR2 SVGAGI. The CDR3 is made up of 17 amino acids. V was clipped by 5 bases and J by 0 bases, with 16 bases between them. CDR3 protein: CASSQGVAGPNTGELFF. The CDR3 DNA reads TGTGCCAGCAGTCAGGGCGTCGCAGGGCCGAACACCGGGGAGCTGTTTTTT.

The chain joins TRBV7-4 to TRBJ2-1; 11 nucleotides align to TRBD1. The germline gives CDR1 SGHVT, CDR2 SQSDAQ. The trim removed 1 base at V and 3 bases at J, leaving 5 bases unmatched. The CDR3 consists of 17 residues. The CDR3 DNA follows: TGTGCCAGCAGCTTAGTAGTCGGGACAGGGGGCTACAATGAGCAGTTCTTC. It yields the protein CASSLVVGTGGYNEQFF.

This clonotype was counted between two and nine times. The rearrangement uses TRBV27 and TRBJ2-4; TRBD1 might be the D (5 bases). CDR3 length equals 15 residues. V gave up 5 bases and J gave up 0 bases, with 11 bases separating them. Germline V gene data show CDR1 as MNHEY and CDR2 as SMNVEV (reference sequence). The DNA of the CDR3 is TGTGCCAGCAGTCCGACAGAATTAGCCAAAAACATTCAGTACTTC. Its protein is CASSPTELAKNIQYF.

This sequence joins TRBV6-6 and TRBJ2-3, with D possibly matching TRBD2 (6 bases). CDR1 is MNHNY and CDR2 is SVGAGI in the germline V gene (reference sequence). V was cut by 2 bases and J by 2 bases, with 14 bases left in between. The CDR3 covers 16 residues. CDR3 bases: TGTGCCAGCAGTTACACCGGGACTCGCCTCACAGATACGCAGTATTTT. It yields the protein CASSYTGTRLTDTQYF.

This sequence joins TRBV7-9 and TRBJ2-3, with 8 nucleotides matching TRBD2. V shed 3 bases and J 0 bases; nucleotides not matched to a gene: 5. This CDR3 comprises 16 residues. Germline lookup yields CDR1 SEHNR and CDR2 FQNEAQ (reference sequence). The CDR3 sequence: CASSFSGVVSTDTQYF. In DNA form, the CDR3 reads TGTGCCAGCAGCTTTAGCGGGGTCGTTAGCACAGATACGCAGTATTTT.

This chain links TRBV9 with TRBJ1-2; D is undetermined. V dropped 0 bases and J dropped 4 bases, with 10 bases sitting between them. The germline V gene has CDR1 SGDLS and CDR2 YYNGEE. The CDR3 runs 14 residues. The CDR3 spells CASSVGKTSYGYTF. The CDR3 DNA sequence: TGTGCCAGCAGCGTAGGAAAGACCAGCTATGGCTACACCTTC.

V is TRBV29-1 and J is TRBJ2-7; TRBD1 matches at 7 bases. This CDR3 region has 15 residues. Germline V gene lookup returns CDR1 SQVTM and CDR2 ANQGSEA. V was pared by 0 bases and J by 3 bases, with 8 bases of the junction left unmatched. Here the CDR3 DNA reads TGCAGCGTTGAAGATGGCAGACAGGGTCTCTACGAGCAGTACTTC. Translating it yields CSVEDGRQGLYEQYF.

The V and J genes are TRBV19 and TRBJ2-7; D is unresolved. Trimming left V 3 bases short and J 2 bases short, with 11 bases between. Looked up from germline, CDR1 is LNHDA and CDR2 is SQIVND (reference sequence). The CDR3 is 14 amino acids. The CDR3 region has the DNA TGTGCCAGTAGTATTCAACTGAAGGCCTACGAGCAGTACTTC. Residues: CASSIQLKAYEQYF.

The J gene is TRBJ1-1, the V gene TRBV7-6, with D maybe TRBD1 (5 bases). CDR3 size: 16 residues. In germline, CDR1 is SGHVS, CDR2 FNYEAQ. V shed 1 base and J shed 3 bases, with 15 bases lying between them. DNA for the CDR3: TGTGCCAGCAGCTTAGGAACCAGGGTTGGGGACACTGAAGCTTTCTTT. It codes for CASSLGTRVGDTEAFF.

This clonotype has more than one count but fewer than ten. The genes are TRBV6-6 and TRBJ2-7; D is perhaps TRBD2 (5 bases). The germline V and J ends were trimmed by 0 bases and 1 base, with 7 bases remaining between them. The CDR3 totals 14 residues. Germline V gene lookup returns CDR1 MNHNY and CDR2 SVGAGI (reference sequence). CDR3 sequence reads: CASSYSRESYEQYF. The CDR3 DNA sequence: TGTGCCAGCAGTTACTCCCGGGAATCCTACGAGCAGTACTTC.

The rearrangement uses TRBV6-2 or TRBV6-3 and TRBJ1-5; 7 bases agree with TRBD1. The CDR3 is 14 residues long. V lost 6 bases to trimming and J lost 3 bases; unmatched junction nucleotides: 5. Per the germline V gene, CDR1 is MNHEY and CDR2 is SVGEGT. CDR3 coding DNA: TGTGCCAGCAGAGGGGGCGTAGACAATCAGCCCCAGCATTTT. It is translated as CASRGGVDNQPQHF.

This clonotype was seen a few times. V and J are TRBV11-2 and TRBJ2-1, with a possible D match to TRBD2 (6 bases). Trimming removed 5 bases from V and 10 bases from J, with 27 bases in between. The CDR3 extends over 17 amino acids. Germline CDR1 reads SGHAT; CDR2 reads FQNNGV. CDR3 residues: CASSTPPGLYTSLEQFF. The CDR3 DNA reads TGTGCCAGCAGCACCCCCCCCGGACTATACACTTCATTGGAGCAGTTCTTC.

This clonotype was seen a few times. V is TRBV27 and J is TRBJ1-2, with D perhaps TRBD1 (6 bases). The CDR3 is made up of 17 amino acids. Trimming cost V 4 bases and J 0 bases, with 18 bases left between them. CDR1 MNHEY and CDR2 SMNVEV come from the germline V gene (reference sequence). The CDR3 protein is CASSSHRVLGANYGYTF. The CDR3 region has the DNA TGTGCCAGCAGTTCCCACAGGGTACTAGGAGCTAACTATGGCTACACCTTC.

The V call is TRBV7-6, the J call TRBJ2-1; TRBD2 matches at 11 bases. Per germline, CDR1 SGHVS and CDR2 FNYEAQ. This CDR3 contains 16 residues. V was pared by 5 bases and J by 8 bases, with 11 bases of the junction left unmatched. The CDR3: CASSLLAGEVHYEQFF. The CDR3 DNA sequence: TGTGCCAGCAGCCTACTAGCGGGGGAAGTACACTATGAGCAGTTCTTC. Together with reference TRBV7-6 and TRBJ2-1, the CDR3 gives the full variable domain: GAGVSQSPRYKVTKRGQDVALRCDPISGHVSLYWYRQALGQGPEFLTYFNYEAQQDKSGLPNDRFSAERPEGSISTLTIQRTEQRDSAMYRCASSLLAGEVHYEQFFGPGTRLTVL.

This chain connects TRBV7-8 to TRBJ2-7, with 8 bases aligning to TRBD2. Looked up from germline, CDR1 is SGHVS and CDR2 is FQNEAQ. The trim removed 5 bases at V and 9 bases at J, leaving 12 bases unmatched. The CDR3 has 14 amino acids. In DNA, the CDR3 is TGTGCCAGCAGCCCCGGGGGGGGAACGCTTGGGCAGTACGTC. Translation: CASSPGGGTLGQYV.

CDR3 DNA sequence: TGTGCCAGTAGTATGCGGGGACGATTTCCCTACGAGCAGTACTTC. Encoded protein: CASSMRGRFPYEQYF. The V gene is TRBV19, the J gene TRBJ2-7, with D perhaps TRBD2 (6 bases). V lost 3 bases and J lost 2, with 14 bases in between. The CDR3 covers 15 residues. Germline-derived CDR1 and CDR2 are LNHDA and SQIVND (reference sequence).

CDR3 region: CASSAGGTYRRTNEKLFF. Written as DNA, the CDR3 is TGTGCCAGTAGCGCAGGAGGCACCTACCGGAGAACTAATGAAAAACTGTTTTTT. The chain uses TRBV19 and TRBJ1-4; no definite D call. CDR1 LNHDA and CDR2 SQIVND come from the germline V gene (reference sequence). This CDR3 is built from 18 residues. V was shortened by 6 bases and J by 1 base, with 21 bases between the two germline ends.

This chain connects TRBV20-1 to TRBJ1-1; 7 bases match TRBD1. CDR1 and CDR2 (germline): DFQATT, SNEGSKA (reference sequence). This CDR3 comprises 14 residues. J lost 1 base, V lost 6 bases, and 8 bases had no gene match. This CDR3 reads CSATNEGANTEAFF. The CDR3 region has the DNA TGCAGTGCAACGAATGAGGGGGCGAACACTGAAGCTTTCTTT.

The rearrangement links TRBV10-3 to TRBJ2-1, with D hard to call. The CDR3 loop spans 16 amino acids. CDR1 is ENHRY and CDR2 is SYGVKD in the germline V gene. The V end was cut by 4 bases, the J end by 0 bases, with 13 bases between. Written as DNA, the CDR3 is TGTGCCATCAGTGGGGCAGACAAAGGCTCCTACAATGAGCAGTTCTTC. Translated: CAISGADKGSYNEQFF.

The chain employs TRBV20-1 and TRBJ2-7, with D maybe TRBD2 (5 bases). Germline V gives CDR1 DFQATT, CDR2 SNEGSKA (reference sequence). This CDR3 region has 16 residues. The V end was cut by 3 bases, the J end by 2 bases, with 20 bases between. CDR3 region: CSASGETHQQTYEQYV. CDR3 sequence (DNA): TGCAGTGCTAGTGGGGAGACACATCAACAAACCTACGAGCAGTACGTC.

V gene TRBV6-2 or TRBV6-3 combines with J gene TRBJ2-7; D is uncertain. The CDR3 has 11 residues. Germline V lookup: CDR1 MNHEY, CDR2 SVGEGT. Trimming pared 6 bases from V and 4 bases from J, leaving 7 bases between. This chain's CDR3 is CASSGFYEQYV. The CDR3 DNA sequence: TGTGCCAGCAGCGGTTTTTACGAGCAGTACGTC.

Remarks on this clonotype: A clone one base away is much larger, so this may be a read error. V and J are TRBV7-6 and TRBJ2-7; weak D call: TRBD1 (6 bases). The CDR3 contains 13 residues. Germline CDR1 is SGHVS and CDR2 is FNYEAQ. In nucleotides, the CDR3 is TGTACCATCACCGGGACAAACTCCTACGAGCAGTACGTC. Translation: CTITGTNSYEQYV.

This clonotype was seen repeatedly, ten times or more. The chain combines TRBV7-8 with TRBJ2-7, with 9 bases identical to TRBD1. The CDR3 has 15 amino acids. The germline CDR1 and CDR2 sequences are SGHVS and FQNEAQ. V gave up 4 bases and J gave up 3 bases; unmatched junction bases: 7. CDR3 amino acids: CASSSAGTGRYEQYF. CDR3 nucleotide sequence: TGTGCCAGCAGCTCCGCCGGGACAGGGCGCTACGAGCAGTACTTC.

This clonotype has more than one count but fewer than ten. The chain is built from TRBV27 and TRBJ2-3, with D unresolved. Germline CDR1 reads MNHEY; CDR2 reads SMNVEV (reference sequence). Trimming stripped 8 bases from V and 6 bases from J, with 15 bases between. There are 13 residues in the CDR3. The chain's CDR3 is CASAPLFSDTQYF. The DNA for the CDR3 is TGTGCCAGCGCCCCGTTGTTTTCGGATACGCAGTATTTT.

The chain has TRBV7-8 and TRBJ1-5; D is unclear. This CDR3 has 13 residues. The V and J ends lost 5 bases and 7 bases respectively, with 12 bases between them. Germline assignment: CDR1 SGHVS and CDR2 FQNEAQ. In DNA, the CDR3 is TGTGCCAGCAGCCCGGCGGGAGGACAGCCCCAGCATTTT. Translating it yields CASSPAGGQPQHF.